A single sample is the source of the 9 T cell receptor beta chains below, sequenced in a study of blood T cell repertoires in COVID-19. Sequenced by immunoSEQ multiplex PCR; TCRdb stores in-frame clones only, minus some. The table records roughly 250,000 clones, around 89% of them present only once. Sequencing was done on a sample of peripheral blood. The receptors derive from a woman in her thirties or forties with acute or convalescent COVID-19.

J is TRBJ2-1 and V is TRBV5-6; D gene ambiguous. The CDR3 sequence is 15 residues long. Between the trimmed V and J ends, which lost 5 bases and 2 bases, there was a span of 14 bases. Germline V gene sequence: CDR1 SGHDT, CDR2 YYEEEE. This CDR3 reads CASRVGLFPYNEQFF. The CDR3 coding sequence is TGTGCCAGCAGGGTCGGGTTGTTTCCCTACAATGAGCAGTTCTTC.

The genes are TRBV30 and TRBJ1-2; 10 bases are a match to TRBD1. The germline CDR1 and CDR2 sequences are GTSNPN and SVGIG (reference sequence). V dropped 4 bases and J dropped 0; count of bases not matched to a gene: 5. The CDR3 is 15 residues long. The CDR3 region is CAWTSGTGANYGYTF. CDR3 sequence (DNA): TGTGCCTGGACCAGCGGGACAGGGGCTAACTATGGCTACACCTTC.

In its sample, this clone was seen a few times. The chain combines TRBV7-8 with TRBJ1-1, with 11 bases lining up with TRBD1. This CDR3 has 14 residues. Germline assignment: CDR1 SGHVS and CDR2 FQNEAQ. J gave up 6 bases and V 5 bases, and 5 bases lay outside the gene matches. The CDR3 nucleotides read TGTGCCAGCAGCCCCCGGACAGGGGGCCCTGAAGCTTTCTTT. Amino acids: CASSPRTGGPEAFF.

This clone was found once. Here the CDR3 reads CASSIVGTGSRYGGGYTF. DNA of the CDR3: TGTGCCAGTAGTATAGTCGGGACAGGGTCTAGGTATGGCGGTGGCTACACCTTC. The rearrangement joins TRBV19 to TRBJ1-2, with TRBD1 matching over 9 bases. Looked up from germline, CDR1 is LNHDA and CDR2 is SQIVND (reference sequence). V lost 1 base to trimming and J lost 7 bases; unmatched junction nucleotides: 16. The CDR3 has 18 amino acids.

V gene TRBV7-9 combines with J gene TRBJ1-2; D not resolved. The germline V gene encodes CDR1 SEHNR and CDR2 FQNEAQ (reference sequence). The CDR3 has 14 amino acids. Trimming removed 0 bases at V and 3 bases at J, with 8 bases between. The CDR3 region is CASSLALTDYGYTF. CDR3 sequence (DNA): TGTGCCAGCAGCTTAGCGCTAACAGACTATGGCTACACCTTC.

This sequence joins TRBV25-1 and TRBJ1-2; D may be TRBD1 (5 bases). V lost 4 bases to trimming and J lost 3 bases, with 15 bases between them. The CDR3 sequence is 15 residues long. Germline V gives CDR1 MGHDK, CDR2 SYGVNS. The CDR3 DNA reads as TGTGCCAGCAGTGTGTCACAGGCGGTGGACTATGGCTACACCTTC. It yields the protein CASSVSQAVDYGYTF.

The rearrangement joins TRBV5-5 to TRBJ1-1, with a possible D match to TRBD1 (5 bases). V was clipped by 2 bases and J by 5 bases, with 10 bases between them. The CDR3 covers 13 residues. Germline lookup yields CDR1 SGHKS and CDR2 YYEKEE (reference sequence). CDR3 coding DNA: TGTGCCAGCAGCTTCAGTAGGGGAACTGAAGCTTTCTTT. It translates to CASSFSRGTEAFF.

The chain employs TRBV6-5 and TRBJ1-2; D is perhaps TRBD1 (6 bases). The V gene lost 1 base and the J gene lost 6 bases, with 15 bases spanning the gap. CDR1 MNHEY and CDR2 SVGAGI come from the germline V gene. The CDR3 is 15 amino acids. The CDR3 sequence is CASSYLGQQWDGYTF. DNA for the CDR3: TGTGCCAGCAGTTACTTGGGACAACAATGGGATGGCTACACCTTC.

The chain couples TRBV27 to TRBJ1-2; maybe TRBD1 (5 bases). In germline, CDR1 is MNHEY, CDR2 SMNVEV (reference sequence). The CDR3 runs to 14 residues. The V end was cut by 8 bases, the J end by 0 bases, with 13 bases between. CDR3 nucleotides: TGTGCCAGCCGTCCCAGGGAGGCTAACTATGGCTACACCTTC. Protein: CASRPREANYGYTF.